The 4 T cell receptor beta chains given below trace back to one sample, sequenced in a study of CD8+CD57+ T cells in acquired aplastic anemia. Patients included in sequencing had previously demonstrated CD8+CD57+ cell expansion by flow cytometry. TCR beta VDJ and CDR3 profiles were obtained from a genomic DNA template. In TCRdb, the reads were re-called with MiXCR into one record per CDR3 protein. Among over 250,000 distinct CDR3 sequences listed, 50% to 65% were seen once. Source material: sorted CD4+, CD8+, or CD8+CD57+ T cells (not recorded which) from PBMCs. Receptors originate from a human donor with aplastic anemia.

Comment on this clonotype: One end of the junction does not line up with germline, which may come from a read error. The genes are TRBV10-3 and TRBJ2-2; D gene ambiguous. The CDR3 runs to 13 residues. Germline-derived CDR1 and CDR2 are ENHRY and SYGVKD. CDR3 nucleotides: TGTGCCGTCGAGAGGATTGACACCAGGGAGCTGTTTTTT. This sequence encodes CAVERIDTRELFF.

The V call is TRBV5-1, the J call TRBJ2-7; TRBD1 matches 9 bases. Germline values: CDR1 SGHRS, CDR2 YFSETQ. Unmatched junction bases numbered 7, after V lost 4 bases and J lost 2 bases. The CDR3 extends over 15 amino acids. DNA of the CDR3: TGCGCCAGCAGCGCTACCGGGACAGGGACCTACGAGCAGTACTTC. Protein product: CASSATGTGTYEQYF. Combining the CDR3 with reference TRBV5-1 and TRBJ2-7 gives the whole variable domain KAGVTQTPRYLIKTRGQQVTLSCSPISGHRSVSWYQQTPGQGLQFLFEYFSETQRNKGNFPGRFSGRQFSNSRSEMNVSTLELGDSALYLCASSATGTGTYEQYFGPGTRLTVT.

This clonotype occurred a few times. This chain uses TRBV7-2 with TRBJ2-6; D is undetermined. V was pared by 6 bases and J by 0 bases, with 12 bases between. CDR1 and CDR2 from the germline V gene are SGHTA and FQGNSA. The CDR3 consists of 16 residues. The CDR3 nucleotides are TGTGCCAGCAGTTCATCTGCCACCTCTGGGGCCAACGTCCTGACTTTC. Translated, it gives CASSSSATSGANVLTF.

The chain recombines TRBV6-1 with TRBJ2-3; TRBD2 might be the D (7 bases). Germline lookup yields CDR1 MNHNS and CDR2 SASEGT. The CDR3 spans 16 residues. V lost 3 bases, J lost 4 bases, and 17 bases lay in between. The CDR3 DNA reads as TGTGCCAGCAGTGAGAGGGGGGGCGCCTCGCCAGATACGCAGTATTTT. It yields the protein CASSERGGASPDTQYF.